Listed here are 31 T cell receptor beta chains from one sample, sequenced in a study of blood T cell repertoires in COVID-19. Generated by immunoSEQ multiplex PCR, the TCRdb table keeps only in-frame clones and is missing some. The table includes 200,000 to 300,000 clones, roughly 89% detected once. The sequencing sample was made of peripheral blood. The receptors were sampled from a woman aged 40-49 years who had recovered from COVID-19.

The chain couples TRBV28 to TRBJ1-3, with 9 bases fitting TRBD1. CDR1 and CDR2 (germline): MDHEN, SYDVKM. The CDR3 runs to 18 residues. The trim removed 5 bases at V and 2 bases at J, leaving 13 bases unmatched. The CDR3 loop is CASSPPRTGVTAGNTIYF. The CDR3 bases are TGTGCCAGCAGTCCGCCGAGGACAGGGGTTACTGCTGGAAACACCATATATTTT.

The gene calls are TRBV5-1 and TRBJ2-1; D gene uncertain. Per the germline V gene, CDR1 is SGHRS and CDR2 is YFSETQ. The CDR3 has 13 residues. Trimming took 2 bases from V and 6 from J, leaving 9 bases between them. The CDR3 coding sequence is TGCGCCAGCAGCTTAATCCCGGGCAATGAGCAGTTCTTC. Amino acid sequence: CASSLIPGNEQFF.

The chain carries TRBV2 and TRBJ1-5; D is possibly TRBD1 (6 bases). Between the trimmed V and J ends, which lost 6 bases and 7 bases, there was a span of 19 bases. The germline gives CDR1 SNHLY, CDR2 FYNNEI. CDR3 length equals 15 residues. CDR3 DNA sequence: TGTGCCAGCAGCGCCCCGACGGGGGGCGGACAGCCCCAGCATTTT. Translating it yields CASSAPTGGGQPQHF.

The gene calls are TRBV19 and TRBJ1-5, with D tentatively TRBD1 (6 bases). The length of the CDR3 is 16 residues. V was pared by 3 bases and J by 0 bases, with 12 bases between. Germline V gives CDR1 LNHDA, CDR2 SQIVND (reference sequence). This CDR3 reads CASSMWGHHSNQPQHF. CDR3 DNA: TGTGCCAGTAGTATGTGGGGACACCATAGCAATCAGCCCCAGCATTTT. The variable domain in full, completed from reference TRBV19 and TRBJ1-5, reads DGGITQSPKYLFRKEGQNVTLSCEQNLNHDAMYWYRQDPGQGLRLIYYSQIVNDFQKGDIAEGYSVSREKKESFPLTVTSAQKNPTAFYLCASSMWGHHSNQPQHFGDGTRLSIL.

The V and J genes are TRBV5-1 and TRBJ1-6; D might be TRBD1 (6 bases). CDR3 size: 16 residues. Trimming left V 4 bases short and J 0 bases short, with 11 bases between. CDR1 is SGHRS, CDR2 YFSETQ, per germline. Here the CDR3 reads CASSTTGSSYNSPLHF. CDR3 coding DNA: TGCGCCAGCAGCACAACAGGGAGCTCCTATAATTCACCCCTCCACTTT.

This clone was seen a single time. CDR3 nucleotide sequence: TGTGCCAGCAGCGCTAGCCGGGACAGACCGATCTACGAGCAGTACTTC. It codes for CASSASRDRPIYEQYF. The genes are TRBV9 and TRBJ2-7; 7 bases are a match to TRBD1. V shed 3 bases and J 3 bases; nucleotides not matched to a gene: 12. Germline V gives CDR1 SGDLS, CDR2 YYNGEE. This CDR3 contains 16 residues.

V is TRBV6-6 and J is TRBJ2-7, with a tentative D call TRBD1 (5 bases). V was trimmed by 1 base and J by 3 bases, leaving 7 bases between them. Germline V CDR1 and CDR2: MNHNY, SVGAGI (reference sequence). The CDR3 totals 13 residues. In DNA form, the CDR3 reads TGTGCCAGCAGTTACTTGACAGACTACGAGCAGTACTTC. It is translated as CASSYLTDYEQYF.

The chain is built from TRBV6-4 and TRBJ2-1; D perhaps matches TRBD1 (6 bases). From germline, CDR1 is MRHNA and CDR2 SNTAGT. The CDR3 contains 15 residues. V was trimmed by 0 bases and J by 5 bases, leaving 11 bases between them. The CDR3 sequence: CASSDSPGANNEQFF. In DNA form, the CDR3 reads TGTGCCAGCAGTGACTCCCCAGGGGCGAACAATGAGCAGTTCTTC.

This clone showed up just once. This sequence joins TRBV30 and TRBJ1-2; D not resolved. The germline V gene has CDR1 GTSNPN and CDR2 SVGIG (reference sequence). This CDR3 region has 15 residues. Trimming removed 0 bases from V and 7 bases from J, with 18 bases in between. CDR3 region: CAWSVRSGSASGYTF. CDR3 sequence (DNA): TGTGCCTGGAGTGTACGGTCGGGGTCGGCCTCTGGCTACACCTTC.

The genes are TRBV5-1 and TRBJ2-7; 9 nucleotides match TRBD1. The CDR3 contains 15 residues. V trimming: 4 bases; J trimming: 4 bases; junction bases outside the gene matches: 9. Germline values: CDR1 SGHRS, CDR2 YFSETQ. The DNA of the CDR3 is TGCGCCAGCAGCGATCCCCGACAGGGGGGTTACGAGCAGTACTTC. Encoded protein: CASSDPRQGGYEQYF.

The rearrangement uses TRBV14 and TRBJ1-5, with D hard to call. Trimming took 5 bases from V and 6 from J, leaving 11 bases between them. Germline V gene data show CDR1 as SGHDN and CDR2 as FVKESK. CDR3 length: 13 residues. Here the CDR3 reads CASSAGLGQPQHF. CDR3 DNA sequence: TGTGCCAGCAGCGCGGGGTTGGGTCAGCCCCAGCATTTT.

The CDR3 DNA follows: TGCGCCAGCAGTTTCCGGGACAGCGAGCAGTACTTC. Protein product: CASSFRDSEQYF. The gene calls are TRBV5-1 and TRBJ2-7, with 7 bases lining up with TRBD1. The germline CDR1 and CDR2 sequences are SGHRS and YFSETQ. J lost 6 bases, V lost 5 bases, and 5 bases had no gene match. The CDR3 is 12 amino acids.

The CDR3, as DNA: TGTGCCAGCAGCCATACAGATAATTCACCCCTCCACTTT. It yields the protein CASSHTDNSPLHF. The chain couples TRBV4-2 to TRBJ1-6; the D is unclear. V was trimmed by 3 bases and J by 5 bases, leaving 5 bases between them. This CDR3 has 13 amino acids. CDR1 and CDR2 (germline): LGHNA, YNFKEQ.

CDR3 coding DNA: TGTGCCAGCAGGGGAGGACAGGGGGGTAGAAACACCATATATTTT. Protein sequence: CASRGGQGGRNTIYF. The chain carries TRBV9 and TRBJ1-3, with 10 bases lining up with TRBD1. The CDR3 is 15 residues long. V shed 5 bases and J 5 bases; nucleotides not matched to a gene: 7. Germline V gene data show CDR1 as SGDLS and CDR2 as YYNGEE.

The CDR3, as DNA: TGTGCCAGCAGCCCTGGGACAGGGGGAGGAAACACCATATATTTT. It is translated as CASSPGTGGGNTIYF. The chain recombines TRBV7-9 with TRBJ1-3, with 11 bases matching TRBD1. Germline trimming cut 5 bases from V and 4 bases from J; bases unmatched to any gene: 4. The germline V gene has CDR1 SEHNR and CDR2 FQNEAQ (reference sequence). The CDR3 extends over 15 amino acids. Combining the CDR3 with reference TRBV7-9 and TRBJ1-3 gives the whole variable domain DTGVSQNPRHKITKRGQNVTFRCDPISEHNRLYWYRQTLGQGPEFLTYFQNEAQLEKSRLLSDRFSAERPKGSFSTLEIQRTEQGDSAMYLCASSPGTGGGNTIYFGEGSWLTVV.

The V call is TRBV5-4, the J call TRBJ1-3; 9 nucleotides match TRBD1. Germline V gene lookup returns CDR1 SGHNT and CDR2 YYREEE (reference sequence). V lost 0 bases and J lost 0; bases outside the gene matches: 4. The CDR3 contains 17 residues. The CDR3, as DNA: TGTGCCAGCAGCTTGGGGGGACAGGGCAACTCTGGAAACACCATATATTTT. This codes for CASSLGGQGNSGNTIYF.

V usage is TRBV27 and J usage is TRBJ2-1; 11 nucleotides match TRBD2. The germline V gene has CDR1 MNHEY and CDR2 SMNVEV (reference sequence). This CDR3 region has 16 residues. With 6 bases clipped from V and 6 bases from J, the junction kept 10 bases outside the gene matches. The CDR3 spells CASSKSSGGAPNEQFF. Here the CDR3 DNA reads TGTGCCAGCAGCAAAAGTAGCGGGGGGGCCCCCAATGAGCAGTTCTTC.

The CDR3 nucleotides read TGTGCCAGCAGTTACCGGCAGGGACTCAATCAGCCCCAGCATTTT. The encoded protein is CASSYRQGLNQPQHF. This chain uses TRBV6-5 with TRBJ1-5; weak D call: TRBD1 (5 bases). Per the germline V gene, CDR1 is MNHEY and CDR2 is SVGAGI. The CDR3 loop spans 15 amino acids. Trimming cost V 2 bases and J 3 bases, with 11 bases left between them.

This chain joins TRBV5-1 and TRBJ2-3, with 8 bases aligning to TRBD2. This CDR3 is 15 amino acids long. From germline, CDR1 is SGHRS and CDR2 YFSETQ. V was pared by 6 bases and J by 6 bases, with 12 bases of the junction left unmatched. In nucleotides, the CDR3 is TGCGCCAGCACCCGATCGGGACTAGTAGACGATACGCAGTATTTT. Protein sequence: CASTRSGLVDDTQYF.

This chain links TRBV10-3 with TRBJ2-7; 7 bases fit TRBD1. This CDR3 contains 13 residues. V was pared by 7 bases and J by 6 bases, with 9 bases of the junction left unmatched. Per germline, CDR1 ENHRY and CDR2 SYGVKD. The CDR3 DNA reads as TGTGCCATCACCCCCGACAGGGAAGGCGAGCAGTACTTC. Amino acid sequence: CAITPDREGEQYF.

The chain joins TRBV19 to TRBJ2-2; D remains ambiguous. Germline loops: CDR1 LNHDA, CDR2 SQIVND (reference sequence). CDR3 length: 14 residues. The ends were cut back, 7 bases at V and 4 bases at J, with 13 bases in the middle. The CDR3 loop is CASTLSRSTGELFF. The CDR3 bases are TGTGCCAGTACCCTATCCCGAAGCACCGGGGAGCTGTTTTTT. Full variable domain (outside the CDR3, taken from reference TRBV19 and TRBJ2-2): DGGITQSPKYLFRKEGQNVTLSCEQNLNHDAMYWYRQDPGQGLRLIYYSQIVNDFQKGDIAEGYSVSREKKESFPLTVTSAQKNPTAFYLCASTLSRSTGELFFGEGSRLTVL.

The chain is built from TRBV3-1 (or the pseudogene TRBV3-2) and TRBJ1-1; maybe TRBD1 (6 bases). Trimming took off 3 bases at V and 6 bases at J, with 14 bases between the two ends. Germline CDR1 LGHDT, CDR2 YNNKEL (reference sequence). The CDR3 totals 14 residues. CDR3 sequence: CASSQRGAIPEAFF. CDR3 coding DNA: TGTGCCAGCAGCCAGCGGGGGGCAATCCCTGAAGCTTTCTTT.

The chain couples TRBV18 to TRBJ1-6; 7 positions match TRBD1. Germline loops: CDR1 KGHSH, CDR2 LQKENI. V shed 6 bases, J shed 7 bases, and the junction held 12 bases outside the gene matches. This CDR3 contains 16 residues. In DNA form, the CDR3 reads TGTGCCAGCTCCACCCGGGACAGCGCTTTAAATTCACCCCTCCACTTT. Its translation is CASSTRDSALNSPLHF.

This clone is a singleton in its sample. This rearrangement joins TRBV27 to TRBJ2-1, with TRBD1 as a possible D gene (6 bases). This CDR3 has 16 residues. The germline V and J ends were trimmed by 5 bases and 6 bases, with 20 bases remaining between them. The germline V gene has CDR1 MNHEY and CDR2 SMNVEV (reference sequence). The CDR3 spells CASSILTGNRFNEQFF. For the CDR3, the DNA is TGTGCCAGCAGTATCCTTACAGGGAACCGATTCAATGAGCAGTTCTTC.

The V and J genes are TRBV2 and TRBJ2-5, with D perhaps TRBD2 (5 bases). CDR1 SNHLY and CDR2 FYNNEI come from the germline V gene. The CDR3 runs to 12 residues. The ends were cut back, 7 bases at V and 5 bases at J, with 11 bases in the middle. The CDR3: CASNSDRETQYF. DNA for the CDR3: TGTGCCAGCAATAGCGACCGGGAGACCCAGTACTTC.

The chain couples TRBV6-1 to TRBJ1-5; TRBD1 might be the D (5 bases). V dropped 1 base and J dropped 3 bases, with 7 bases sitting between them. The CDR3 length is 14 residues. The V gene's germline CDR1 is MNHNS and CDR2 SASEGT. The CDR3 here is CASSEGTNNQPQHF. The CDR3 bases are TGTGCCAGCAGTGAAGGGACAAACAATCAGCCCCAGCATTTT.

The chain recombines TRBV18 with TRBJ1-1, with TRBD1 matching over 9 bases. Germline assignment: CDR1 KGHSH and CDR2 LQKENI. The ends lost 3 bases at V and 7 bases at J; junction bases unmatched: 6. CDR3 length: 14 residues. CDR3 sequence (DNA): TGTGCCAGCTCACCCGGGACAGGGATCAGTGAAGCTTTCTTT. Its protein product is CASSPGTGISEAFF.

The sample holds a few counts of this clone. V is TRBV6-5 and J is TRBJ1-5; the D gene is possibly TRBD1 (5 bases). Germline CDR1 MNHEY, CDR2 SVGAGI. The CDR3 covers 13 residues. Trimming removed 5 bases at V and 3 bases at J, with 8 bases between. The CDR3 DNA reads as TGTGCCAGCAGTCGACAGAACAATCAGCCCCAGCATTTT. This encodes CASSRQNNQPQHF.

V and J are TRBV19 and TRBJ2-3; weak D call: TRBD2 (7 bases). The CDR3 extends over 19 amino acids. Germline CDR1 is LNHDA and CDR2 is SQIVND (reference sequence). Trimming left V 6 bases short and J 3 bases short, with 28 bases between. CDR3: CASSPGLRGGGSRTDTQYF. CDR3 DNA: TGTGCCAGTAGCCCCGGGTTGCGAGGGGGGGGTTCTCGTACAGATACGCAGTATTTT. Using reference TRBV19 and TRBJ2-3 for the parts outside the CDR3, the full variable domain is DGGITQSPKYLFRKEGQNVTLSCEQNLNHDAMYWYRQDPGQGLRLIYYSQIVNDFQKGDIAEGYSVSREKKESFPLTVTSAQKNPTAFYLCASSPGLRGGGSRTDTQYFGPGTRLTVL.

This chain uses TRBV9 with TRBJ2-5; 8 bases agree with TRBD2. Trimming took 1 base from V and 5 from J; bases not matched to a gene: 13. Germline CDR1 and CDR2: SGDLS and YYNGEE. The CDR3 consists of 17 residues. CDR3 in DNA: TGTGCCAGCAGCGTAACTGGAATAGCGGGGAAATGGGAGACCCAGTACTTC. It encodes CASSVTGIAGKWETQYF.

The J gene is TRBJ2-7, the V gene TRBV6-6; 7 bases align to TRBD1. CDR3 length: 14 residues. The V gene end was trimmed by 2 bases and the J gene end by 5 bases; junction bases not matched to a gene: 6. CDR1 MNHNY and CDR2 SVGAGI come from the germline V gene (reference sequence). The CDR3 spells CASSYGDRAHEQYF. The CDR3 DNA is TGTGCCAGCAGTTACGGAGACAGGGCCCACGAGCAGTACTTC.